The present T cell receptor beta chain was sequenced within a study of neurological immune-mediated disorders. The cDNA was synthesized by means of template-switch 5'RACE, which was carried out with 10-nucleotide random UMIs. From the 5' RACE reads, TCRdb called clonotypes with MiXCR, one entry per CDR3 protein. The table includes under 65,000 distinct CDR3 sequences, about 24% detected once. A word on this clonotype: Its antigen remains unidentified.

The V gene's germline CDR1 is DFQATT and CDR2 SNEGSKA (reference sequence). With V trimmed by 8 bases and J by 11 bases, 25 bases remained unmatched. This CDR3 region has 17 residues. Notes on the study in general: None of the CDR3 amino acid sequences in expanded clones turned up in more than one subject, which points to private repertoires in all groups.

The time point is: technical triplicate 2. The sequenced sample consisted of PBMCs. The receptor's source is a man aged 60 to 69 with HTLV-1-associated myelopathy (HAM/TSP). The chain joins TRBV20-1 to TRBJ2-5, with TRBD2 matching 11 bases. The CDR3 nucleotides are TGCAGTAATAGAGTCCTAGCGGGAGGAACTCTACGTTGGGAGCAGTACTTC. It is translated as CSNRVLAGGTLRWEQYF.